These 18 T cell receptor beta chains came from one sample sequenced in a study of PD-1 blockade in classical Hodgkin lymphoma. Assay used: immunoSEQ multiplex PCR; TCRdb lists only in-frame clones, some missing. The top ten hold over 9.5% of the sample, which has about 54,000 clones, 75% to 95% seen once. All patients relapsed after autologous stem cell transplantation, and brentuximab vedotin exposure varied. The input for sequencing was peripheral blood mononuclear cells (PBMCs), taken before the second cycle of nivolumab. The receptor source for this set is a human donor with classical Hodgkin lymphoma.

The rearrangement links TRBV7-3 to TRBJ1-2; no clear D gene. Germline CDR1 SGHTA, CDR2 FQGTGA. CDR3 length: 13 amino acids. Trimming removed 1 base from V and 4 bases from J, with 7 bases in between. CDR3 DNA sequence: TGTGCCAGCAGCTTAAGTCTGGGCTATGGCTACACCTTC. Protein sequence: CASSLSLGYGYTF.

This clone has a single count. V gene TRBV7-9 combines with J gene TRBJ2-7, with D perhaps matching TRBD2 (6 bases). Trimming removed 5 bases at V and 0 bases at J, with 14 bases between. The germline V gene encodes CDR1 SEHNR and CDR2 FQNEAQ (reference sequence). The CDR3 has 15 residues. The CDR3 here is CASSPRTGSSYEQYF. As DNA, the CDR3 is TGTGCCAGCAGCCCTCGGACCGGGAGCTCCTACGAGCAGTACTTC.

The chain is built from TRBV25-1 and TRBJ2-1, with unresolved D. V lost 2 bases to trimming and J lost 5 bases, with 13 bases between them. This CDR3 has 15 amino acids. Germline CDR1 reads MGHDK; CDR2 reads SYGVNS. CDR3 nucleotide sequence: TGTGCCAGCAGTGAAGTGAATGGTCTACACAATGAGCAGTTCTTC. It specifies CASSEVNGLHNEQFF.

The chain employs TRBV5-1 and TRBJ2-5; 10 nucleotides line up with TRBD1. V was clipped by 3 bases and J by 4 bases; unmatched bases: 6. The CDR3 is made up of 15 amino acids. From germline, CDR1 is SGHRS and CDR2 YFSETQ. The DNA for the CDR3 is TGCGCCAGCAGCTCCCGGGACAGGGGAACAGAGACCCAGTACTTC. It yields the protein CASSSRDRGTETQYF.

The V gene is TRBV25-1, the J gene TRBJ1-1; tentatively, D is TRBD1 (6 bases). V lost 3 bases and J lost 0, with 11 bases in between. This CDR3 is built from 15 residues. The germline V gene has CDR1 MGHDK and CDR2 SYGVNS. The CDR3 nucleotides read TGTGCCAGCAGTGAGGGGGCTGGGATGAACACTGAAGCTTTCTTT. Residues: CASSEGAGMNTEAFF.

A single count supports this clone. This rearrangement joins TRBV7-9 to TRBJ2-2, with 9 bases fitting TRBD1. The germline V gene encodes CDR1 SEHNR and CDR2 FQNEAQ (reference sequence). The CDR3 is 16 residues long. Losses at the gene ends were 6 bases for V and 7 bases for J; bases not matched to a gene: 12. In DNA, the CDR3 is TGTGCCAGCAGTTCAACCGGGACAGGGTTAAACGGGGAGCTGTTTTTT. It translates to CASSSTGTGLNGELFF.

This clone came up once. The rearrangement links TRBV27 to TRBJ2-3; 7 positions match TRBD1. Germline assignment: CDR1 MNHEY and CDR2 SMNVEV (reference sequence). V trimming: 3 bases; J trimming: 5 bases; junction bases outside the gene matches: 14. The CDR3 contains 17 residues. In DNA, the CDR3 is TGTGCCAGCAGTTTCCTACAGGGGATAAGGTTGGGAGATACGCAGTATTTT. Translated, it gives CASSFLQGIRLGDTQYF.

V is TRBV6-1 and J is TRBJ1-1, with no clear D. There are 13 residues in the CDR3. Trimming pared 8 bases from V and 4 bases from J, leaving 14 bases between. Germline V gene lookup returns CDR1 MNHNS and CDR2 SASEGT. The CDR3 bases are TGTGCCAGCTCTCAGGTTGGTGCCACTGAAGCTTTCTTT. Protein: CASSQVGATEAFF.

CDR3 in DNA: TGTGCCAGTAGTACCCCGGACAGGGGGCCCGACGAGCAGTACTTC. Residues: CASSTPDRGPDEQYF. The chain carries TRBV19 and TRBJ2-7; 11 bases line up with TRBD1. Germline loops: CDR1 LNHDA, CDR2 SQIVND (reference sequence). V shed 4 bases and J 5 bases; nucleotides not matched to a gene: 7. The CDR3 has 15 residues.

The genes are TRBV2 and TRBJ2-5; TRBD2 matches at 12 bases. With 6 bases clipped from V and 5 bases from J, the junction kept 13 bases outside the gene matches. Per the germline V gene, CDR1 is SNHLY and CDR2 is FYNNEI. The CDR3 consists of 17 residues. CDR3 sequence reads: CASSMESRLAGEETQYF. DNA of the CDR3: TGTGCCAGCAGCATGGAGAGTAGACTAGCGGGGGAGGAGACCCAGTACTTC.

Relative to its sample, this clone is medium-sized. Different DNA sequences within this sample yield the same CDR3. This sequence joins TRBV4-2 and TRBJ2-7; no firm D call. CDR1 and CDR2 (germline): LGHNA, YNFKEQ. CDR3 length: 12 amino acids. Trimming removed 0 bases from V and 2 bases from J, with 2 bases in between. The CDR3 region is CASSQDTYEQYF. The CDR3 nucleotides read TGTGCCAGCAGCCAAGACACCTACGAGCAGTACTTC.

The gene calls are TRBV5-6 and TRBJ2-7, with D unresolved. V lost 4 bases to trimming and J lost 0 bases, with 11 bases between them. Per germline, CDR1 SGHDT and CDR2 YYEEEE. The CDR3 covers 14 residues. The CDR3 DNA reads TGTGCCAGCAGCCCTTTGGCTAGCTCCTACGAGCAGTACTTC. As protein: CASSPLASSYEQYF.

This sequence joins TRBV25-1 and TRBJ2-1; D uncertain. V lost 7 bases to trimming and J lost 3 bases, with 7 bases between them. This CDR3 has 12 residues. CDR1 MGHDK and CDR2 SYGVNS come from the germline V gene. Here the CDR3 reads CASTRNYNEQFF. The CDR3 coding sequence is TGTGCCAGCACGAGGAACTACAATGAGCAGTTCTTC. Supplemented by reference TRBV25-1 and TRBJ2-1, the full variable domain reads EADIYQTPRYLVIGTGKKITLECSQTMGHDKMYWYQQDPGMELHLIHYSYGVNSTEKGDLSSESTVSRIRTEHFPLTLESARPSHTSQYLCASTRNYNEQFFGPGTRLTVL.

The chain is built from TRBV5-1 and TRBJ2-5, with unresolved D. Germline CDR1 reads SGHRS; CDR2 reads YFSETQ. The CDR3 totals 12 residues. V was shortened by 1 base and J by 4 bases, with 5 bases between the two germline ends. CDR3 bases: TGCGCCAGCAGCTTGCCACCAGAGACCCAGTACTTC. This translates into CASSLPPETQYF.

The chain has TRBV5-4 and TRBJ2-7; 9 nucleotides match TRBD1. Germline V CDR1 and CDR2: SGHNT, YYREEE (reference sequence). The V and J ends lost 6 bases and 3 bases, in that order; junction bases with no gene match: 4. CDR3 length: 13 amino acids. CDR3 loop: CASTGQGNYEQYF. As DNA, the CDR3 is TGTGCCAGCACCGGACAGGGGAACTACGAGCAGTACTTC.

The chain combines TRBV6-5 with TRBJ1-2; D uncertain. The CDR3 is made up of 14 amino acids. The V gene lost 10 bases and the J gene lost 5 bases, with 20 bases spanning the gap. CDR1 is MNHEY and CDR2 is SVGAGI in the germline V gene. In DNA form, the CDR3 reads TGTGCCACCTCCGCCGGGAGGGATCCTTATGGCTACACCTTC. Translated: CATSAGRDPYGYTF.

The chain couples TRBV6-5 to TRBJ2-7; weak D call: TRBD2 (6 bases). Between the trimmed V and J ends, which lost 6 bases and 2 bases, there was a span of 14 bases. This CDR3 is built from 14 residues. Germline CDR1 is MNHEY and CDR2 is SVGAGI. DNA for the CDR3: TGTGCCAGCAGGACCGGGGGATCCCCCTACGAGCAGTACTTC. Its protein product is CASRTGGSPYEQYF.

The chain couples TRBV27 to TRBJ2-3, with a tentative D call TRBD2 (7 bases). Trimming took 3 bases from V and 3 from J, leaving 16 bases between them. This CDR3 has 16 amino acids. Per germline, CDR1 MNHEY and CDR2 SMNVEV (reference sequence). CDR3 sequence (DNA): TGTGCCAGCAGTTTCTTCGTGGGGGGGCGTACAGATACGCAGTATTTT. Protein product: CASSFFVGGRTDTQYF.